The clone carrying this TCR beta chain was found a few times. The second PCR ran roughly 7 to 12 cycles with a sample-barcoded 5' primer and J-beta primers. TCRdb reprocessed the 5' RACE reads via MiXCR and lists one record per CDR3 protein. The sample holds more than 800,000 distinct CDR3 sequences, about 30% seen once. This sample is drawn from a study of blood T cells in healthy people across ages. CDR1 and CDR2 (germline): KGHSH, LQKENI. The CDR3 is made up of 16 amino acids. The ends were cut back, 2 bases at V and 4 bases at J, with 15 bases in the middle. The TCR sequence derives from a woman older than 75 in good health. The sequenced material came from blood. The chain links TRBV18 to TRBJ2-1; D possibly corresponds to TRBD2 (6 bases). The CDR3 region has the DNA TGTGCCAGCTCACCAGTTGGGGCGGAGGGATACAATGAGCAGTTCTTC. Amino acid sequence: CASSPVGAEGYNEQFF. The full variable domain, its missing parts supplied by reference TRBV18 and TRBJ2-1, is NAGVMQNPRHLVRRRGQEARLRCSPMKGHSHVYWYRQLPEEGLKFMVYLQKENIIDESGMPKERFSAEFPKEGPSILRIQQVVRGDSAAYFCASSPVGAEGYNEQFFGPGTRLTVL.